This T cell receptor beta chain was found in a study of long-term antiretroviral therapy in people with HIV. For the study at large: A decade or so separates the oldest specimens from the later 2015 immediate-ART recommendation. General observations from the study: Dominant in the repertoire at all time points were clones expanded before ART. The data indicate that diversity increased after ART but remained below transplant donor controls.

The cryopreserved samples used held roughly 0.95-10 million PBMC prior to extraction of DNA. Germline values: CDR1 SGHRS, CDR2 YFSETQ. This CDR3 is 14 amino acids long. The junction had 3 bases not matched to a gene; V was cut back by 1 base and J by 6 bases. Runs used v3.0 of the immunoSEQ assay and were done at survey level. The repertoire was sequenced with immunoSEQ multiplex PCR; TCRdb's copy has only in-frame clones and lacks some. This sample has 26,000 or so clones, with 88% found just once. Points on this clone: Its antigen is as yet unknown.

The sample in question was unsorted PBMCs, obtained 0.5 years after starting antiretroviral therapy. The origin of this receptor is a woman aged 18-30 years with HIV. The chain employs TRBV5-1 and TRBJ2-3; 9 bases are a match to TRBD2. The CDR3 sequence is CASSLRREGDTQYF. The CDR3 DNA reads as TGCGCCAGCAGCTTGAGGCGGGAGGGGGATACGCAGTATTTT.